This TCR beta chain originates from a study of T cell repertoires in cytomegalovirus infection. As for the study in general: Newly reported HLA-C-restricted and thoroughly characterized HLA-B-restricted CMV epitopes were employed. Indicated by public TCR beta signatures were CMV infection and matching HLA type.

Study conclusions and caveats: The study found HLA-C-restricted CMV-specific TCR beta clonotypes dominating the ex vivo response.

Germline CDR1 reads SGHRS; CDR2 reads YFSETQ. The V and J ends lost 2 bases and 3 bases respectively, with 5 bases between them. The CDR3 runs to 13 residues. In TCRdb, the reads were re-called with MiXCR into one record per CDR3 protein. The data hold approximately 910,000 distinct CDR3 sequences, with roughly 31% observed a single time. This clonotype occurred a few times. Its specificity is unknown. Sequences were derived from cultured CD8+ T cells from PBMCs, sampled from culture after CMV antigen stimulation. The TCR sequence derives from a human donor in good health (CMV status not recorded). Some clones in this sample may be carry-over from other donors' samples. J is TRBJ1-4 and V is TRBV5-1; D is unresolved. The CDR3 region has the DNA TGCGCCAGCAGCTTCGGTTCTAATGAAAAACTGTTTTTT. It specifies CASSFGSNEKLFF.